These 24 T cell receptor beta chains were all obtained from the same sample, sequenced in a study of shared clonotypes between healthy human individuals. Sequenced by immunoSEQ multiplex PCR; TCRdb stores in-frame clones only, minus some. The sample gives about 600,000 clones, roughly four fifths of which show up once; approximately 12% is in the top ten. Source material: PBMCs. The receptors stem from a woman in her thirties or forties in good health. Some clones in this sample may be carry-over from other donors' samples.

This chain joins TRBV18 and TRBJ2-3, with a tentative D call TRBD2 (6 bases). CDR1 and CDR2 from the germline V gene are KGHSH and LQKENI. This CDR3 region has 13 residues. V lost 6 bases and J lost 0, with 7 bases in between. The CDR3, as DNA: TGTGCCAGCTCGGGAGGAAGCACAGATACGCAGTATTTT. Translated: CASSGGSTDTQYF.

This chain joins TRBV5-1 and TRBJ2-7; D uncertain. The CDR3 is 13 amino acids. CDR1 SGHRS and CDR2 YFSETQ come from the germline V gene. V lost 0 bases to trimming and J lost 4 bases, with 8 bases between them. CDR3 residues: CASSLGSLYEQYF. CDR3 bases: TGCGCCAGCAGCTTGGGCAGTTTATACGAGCAGTACTTC.

This chain connects TRBV19 to TRBJ2-4; 7 nucleotides agree with TRBD1. The V segment lost 5 bases and the J segment 9 bases; nucleotides outside the gene matches: 7. This CDR3 has 13 amino acids. Germline V gene sequence: CDR1 LNHDA, CDR2 SQIVND (reference sequence). CDR3 loop: CASSDRALGIQYF. The CDR3 nucleotides read TGTGCCAGTAGTGACAGGGCCCTGGGCATTCAGTACTTC.

The V and J genes are TRBV7-6 and TRBJ2-1; 9 bases are a match to TRBD2. Germline lookup yields CDR1 SGHVS and CDR2 FNYEAQ. The CDR3 consists of 15 residues. V lost 2 bases to trimming and J lost 6 bases; unmatched junction nucleotides: 5. The CDR3 loop reads CASSLTGGGVNEQFF. In DNA, the CDR3 is TGTGCCAGCAGCTTAACCGGCGGGGGGGTCAATGAGCAGTTCTTC.

The V call is TRBV28, the J call TRBJ2-1, with 10 bases fitting TRBD2. Germline CDR1 MDHEN, CDR2 SYDVKM. The CDR3 spans 13 residues. V lost 4 bases to trimming and J lost 8 bases; unmatched junction nucleotides: 2. The CDR3 coding sequence is TGTGCCAGCAGTTCTAGCGGGAGTCATGAGCAGTTCTTC. It encodes CASSSSGSHEQFF.

The V and J genes are TRBV7-2 and TRBJ1-3, with D possibly being TRBD1 (6 bases). The V end lost 5 bases, the J end lost 4 bases, and 15 bases lay between the germline ends. Germline V gene sequence: CDR1 SGHTA, CDR2 FQGNSA. The CDR3 is 15 residues long. The DNA of the CDR3 is TGTGCCAGCAGCCCCACGGGGGGCACGGGAAACACCATATATTTT. The encoded protein is CASSPTGGTGNTIYF.

This clone was detected a few times. The chain couples TRBV19 to TRBJ1-2; D not resolved. The CDR3 consists of 13 residues. Germline assignment: CDR1 LNHDA and CDR2 SQIVND (reference sequence). V was cut by 5 bases and J by 8 bases, with 15 bases left in between. The CDR3 spells CASSEGLYSGYTF. The CDR3 DNA sequence: TGTGCCAGTAGTGAAGGTTTGTATAGCGGCTACACCTTC.

This clone appeared a single time. Distinct nucleotide sequences in the sample also encode this CDR3. The rearrangement uses TRBV14 and TRBJ2-7; D remains ambiguous. Germline CDR1 and CDR2: SGHDN and FVKESK. CDR3 size: 12 residues. V dropped 2 bases and J dropped 1 base, with 3 bases sitting between them. CDR3 coding DNA: TGTGCCAGCAGCCAAAGTTCCTACGAGCAGTACTTC. Protein sequence: CASSQSSYEQYF. Complete variable domain (other parts from reference TRBV14 and TRBJ2-7): EAGVTQFPSHSVIEKGQTVTLRCDPISGHDNLYWYRRVMGKEIKFLLHFVKESKQDESGMPNNRFLAERTGGTYSTLKVQPAELEDSGVYFCASSQSSYEQYFGPGTRLTVT.

A remark on this clone: Since the CDR3 does not end with the conserved phenylalanine or tryptophan, this likely comes from a read error. CDR3 DNA: TGCAGTGCTTACCACAGCTATGGCTACACCCTC. Translating it yields CSAYHSYGYTL. This chain joins TRBV20-1 and TRBJ1-2; no clear D gene. This CDR3 contains 11 residues. The V gene lost 5 bases and the J gene lost 4 bases, with 8 bases spanning the gap. Per the germline V gene, CDR1 is DFQATT and CDR2 is SNEGSKA (reference sequence).

The chain joins TRBV4-1 to TRBJ2-7; no clear D. The CDR3 contains 14 residues. Germline CDR1 and CDR2: MGHRA and YSYEKL. V was trimmed by 0 bases and J by 2 bases, leaving 8 bases between them. CDR3 coding DNA: TGCGCCAGCAGCCAAGAGGCCTCTGCCTACGAGCAGTACTTC. It specifies CASSQEASAYEQYF.

V is TRBV19 and J is TRBJ1-5; D gene ambiguous. The better agreement between TRBJ2-3 and the DNA end casts doubt on the J call. The CDR3 consists of 12 residues. Per germline, CDR1 LNHDA and CDR2 SQIVND (reference sequence). CDR3 region: CASSIPSQPQYF. Here the CDR3 DNA reads TGTGCCAGTAGTATCCCCTCTCAACCCCAGTATTTT.

In its sample, this clone was seen a few times. Other DNA sequences in this sample translate to the same CDR3. This chain uses TRBV10-1 with TRBJ2-2; no clear D gene. With 6 bases removed from V and 2 bases from J, the gap between germline ends came to 1 base. The germline CDR1 and CDR2 sequences are WNHNN and SYGVQD (reference sequence). The CDR3 consists of 11 residues. For the CDR3, the DNA is TGCGCCAGCAGCAACACCGGGGAGCTGTTTTTT. Amino acids: CASSNTGELFF.

This sequence joins TRBV7-8 and TRBJ2-2; TRBD2 matches at 9 bases. Germline V gene data show CDR1 as SGHVS and CDR2 as FQNEAQ. This CDR3 region has 16 residues. The V segment lost 3 bases and the J segment 1 base; nucleotides outside the gene matches: 3. CDR3 nucleotides: TGTGCCAGCAGCTTGCTAGCGGGGATGAACACCGGGGAGCTGTTTTTT. The encoded protein is CASSLLAGMNTGELFF.

J is TRBJ2-2 and V is TRBV18; TRBD1 matches 7 bases. Germline-derived CDR1 and CDR2 are KGHSH and LQKENI. This CDR3 spans 14 amino acids. The trim removed 4 bases at V and 4 bases at J, leaving 3 bases unmatched. The CDR3 DNA reads as TGTGCCAGCTCACTGGGACAGCTCACCGGGGAGCTGTTTTTT. As protein: CASSLGQLTGELFF.

This clone appeared a few times. The V and J genes are TRBV15 and TRBJ2-1; 7 nucleotides line up with TRBD2. Losses at the gene ends were 5 bases for V and 3 bases for J; bases not matched to a gene: 7. Germline V gene lookup returns CDR1 LNHNV and CDR2 YYDKDF (reference sequence). The CDR3 loop spans 15 amino acids. CDR3 sequence reads: CATSLSSGGYNEQFF. The CDR3 bases are TGTGCCACCAGCCTGTCTAGCGGAGGCTACAATGAGCAGTTCTTC.

The V and J genes are TRBV25-1 and TRBJ2-1; possibly TRBD1 or TRBD2 for D (5 bases each). The germline gives CDR1 MGHDK, CDR2 SYGVNS. The CDR3 is made up of 15 amino acids. V was clipped by 1 base and J by 10 bases, with 17 bases between them. The DNA for the CDR3 is TGTGCCAGCAGTGAATCCCTAGCCCGACAGAAAGAGCAGTTCTTC. Its translation: CASSESLARQKEQFF.

The V gene is TRBV2, the J gene TRBJ2-2; tentatively, D is TRBD2 (6 bases). Per germline, CDR1 SNHLY and CDR2 FYNNEI. The CDR3 covers 17 residues. V was clipped by 3 bases and J by 1 base, with 15 bases between them. The CDR3 here is CASSETRQGLNTGELFF. The DNA of the CDR3 is TGTGCCAGCAGTGAGACCAGGCAGGGACTGAACACCGGGGAGCTGTTTTTT.

This chain joins TRBV29-1 and TRBJ2-3, with D possibly TRBD2 on 8 matching bases. This CDR3 has 15 residues. Per germline, CDR1 SQVTM and CDR2 ANQGSEA. V was shortened by 4 bases and J by 6 bases, with 20 bases between the two germline ends. The CDR3 here is CSVGGLGGPRDTQYF. The CDR3 region has the DNA TGCAGCGTTGGGGGACTAGGGGGCCCGAGGGATACGCAGTATTTT.

The rearrangement uses TRBV28 and TRBJ2-7; no clear D. The germline gives CDR1 MDHEN, CDR2 SYDVKM. There are 12 residues in the CDR3. Trimming removed 8 bases from V and 3 bases from J, with 11 bases in between. CDR3 sequence: CASRARRYEQYF. CDR3 DNA sequence: TGTGCCAGCCGCGCGCGACGCTACGAGCAGTACTTC.

This chain uses TRBV20-1 with TRBJ2-1, with a weak D call TRBD2 (5 bases). The ends were cut back, 6 bases at V and 14 bases at J, with 14 bases in the middle. This CDR3 is built from 10 residues. CDR1 is DFQATT and CDR2 is SNEGSKA in the germline V gene (reference sequence). CDR3 in amino acids: CSAPRPAEFF. The CDR3 nucleotides are TGCAGTGCCCCCCGGCCAGCGGAGTTCTTC.

In this sample, this clone turned up a few times. The V call is TRBV30, the J call TRBJ1-5; TRBD1 might be the D (5 bases). V lost 2 bases, J lost 1 base, and 12 bases lay in between. This CDR3 is 15 amino acids long. Germline CDR1 is GTSNPN and CDR2 is SVGIG (reference sequence). The CDR3 nucleotides are TGTGCCTGGAGTAGTGGGGGAAGGAGCAATCAGCCCCAGCATTTT. This sequence encodes CAWSSGGRSNQPQHF.

Worth noting for this clone: At the DNA level, this CDR3 is encoded by other sequences in the same sample as well. This rearrangement joins TRBV29-1 to TRBJ2-7; 9 positions match TRBD1. CDR3 size: 12 residues. V trimming: 7 bases; J trimming: 2 bases; junction bases outside the gene matches: 3. Per germline, CDR1 SQVTM and CDR2 ANQGSEA. The chain's CDR3 is CSAGQGTYEQYF. The CDR3, as DNA: TGCAGCGCAGGACAGGGGACCTACGAGCAGTACTTC.

The gene calls are TRBV25-1 and TRBJ1-4; D gene unclear. The CDR3 consists of 11 residues. Germline CDR1 is MGHDK and CDR2 is SYGVNS. Trimming took 6 bases from V and 5 from J, leaving 4 bases between them. As DNA, the CDR3 is TGTGCCAGCAGCCGAAATGAAAAACTGTTTTTT. Amino acids: CASSRNEKLFF.

As for this clone: One base away lies a much larger clone, so this may be a sequencing read error. Different DNA sequences within this sample yield the same CDR3. The chain joins TRBV4-3 to TRBJ2-1; D is possibly TRBD1 or TRBD2 (5 bases each). V dropped 2 bases and J dropped 3 bases, with 14 bases sitting between them. The CDR3 has 16 residues. Germline CDR1 is LGHNA and CDR2 is YSLEER. CDR3 in amino acids: CASSQLGTGDYNEQFF. Here the CDR3 DNA reads TGCGCCAGCAGCCAACTGGGGACCGGCGACTACAATGAGCAGTTCTTC.